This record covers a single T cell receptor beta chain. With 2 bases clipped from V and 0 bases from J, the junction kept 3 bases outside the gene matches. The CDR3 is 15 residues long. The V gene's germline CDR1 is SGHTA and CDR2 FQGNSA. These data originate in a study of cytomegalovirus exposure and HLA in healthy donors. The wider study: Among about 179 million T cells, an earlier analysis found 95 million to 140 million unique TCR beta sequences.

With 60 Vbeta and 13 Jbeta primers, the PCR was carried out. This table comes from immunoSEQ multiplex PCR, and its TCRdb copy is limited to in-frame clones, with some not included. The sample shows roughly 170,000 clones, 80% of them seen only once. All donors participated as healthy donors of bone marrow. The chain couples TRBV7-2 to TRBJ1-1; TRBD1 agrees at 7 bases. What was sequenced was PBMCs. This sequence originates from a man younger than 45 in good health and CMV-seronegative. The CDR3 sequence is CASSLYGTVNTEAFF. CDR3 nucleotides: TGTGCCAGCAGCTTATACGGGACAGTGAACACTGAAGCTTTCTTT.